These 27 T cell receptor beta chains were sequenced from one sample in a study of blood T cell repertoires in COVID-19 (dated by TCRdb to 2019 to 2021). Library preparation used the immunoSEQ multiplex PCR assay. As stored in TCRdb, this immuneACCESS dataset retains in-frame rearrangements with V and J assigned. A fraction of the clones does not appear; measured against another copy, unresolved V genes explain less than half of the discrepancy, and the remainder lacks a known reason. In all, the sample holds 250,000 to 300,000 clones, and 88% of those were seen once. 2% to 2.5% of the sample lies in the top ten. The sample comprised PBMCs or T cells enriched from blood (not recorded which). These receptors all come from a woman aged 55-69 years in a cohort exposed to, infected with or recovered from COVID-19 (not recorded which).

This clone has more than one count but fewer than ten. The junction does not match germline at one end; this may be a read error. The chain combines TRBV7-7 with TRBJ2-5; a weak D match, TRBD2 (5 bases). This CDR3 has 13 residues. Looked up from germline, CDR1 is SSHAT and CDR2 is FNYEAQ (reference sequence). The CDR3 spells CASSLGLEETQYF. CDR3 in DNA: TGTGCTAGCAGCTTAGGACTCGAAGAGACCCAGTACTTC.

The sample holds a few counts of this clone. V is TRBV7-3 and J is TRBJ2-7; 7 bases are a match to TRBD2. Trimming at V came to 2 bases and at J to 2 bases, leaving 3 bases not matched to a gene. The CDR3 is made up of 14 amino acids. CDR1 is SGHTA, CDR2 FQGTGA, per germline. The CDR3 nucleotides are TGTGCCAGCAGCTTACCTAGCGGTCCCTACGAGCAGTACTTC. Translation: CASSLPSGPYEQYF.

The CDR3 protein is CASSVQRESGEQYF. The CDR3 DNA sequence: TGTGCCAGCAGTGTTCAGCGGGAGTCGGGCGAGCAGTACTTC. V and J are TRBV2 and TRBJ2-7, with 8 bases fitting TRBD2. The CDR3 runs to 14 residues. From germline, CDR1 is SNHLY and CDR2 FYNNEI. V was pared by 4 bases and J by 6 bases, with 8 bases of the junction left unmatched.

DNA for the CDR3: TGTGCCAGCAGCTTATTAGTGGATTCACCCCTCCACTTT. This encodes CASSLLVDSPLHF. This chain joins TRBV7-2 and TRBJ1-6, with D hard to call. Looked up from germline, CDR1 is SGHTA and CDR2 is FQGNSA. The CDR3 spans 13 residues. V shed 2 bases and J shed 8 bases, with 7 bases lying between them.

The V gene is TRBV5-1, the J gene TRBJ1-5, with D perhaps TRBD1 (6 bases). V was trimmed by 0 bases and J by 4 bases, leaving 11 bases between them. Germline lookup yields CDR1 SGHRS and CDR2 YFSETQ. CDR3 length equals 15 residues. The CDR3 DNA reads as TGCGCCAGCAGCTTGGTTTCAGGGGCGAATCAGCCCCAGCATTTT. It specifies CASSLVSGANQPQHF.

The chain joins TRBV23-1 to TRBJ2-1, with D unresolved. TRBV23-1 has ORF status, its function being uncertain. The germline V and J ends were trimmed by 4 bases and 2 bases, with 18 bases remaining between them. The CDR3 sequence is 17 residues long. Here the CDR3 DNA reads TGCGCCAGCAGTCGAATCCGTACCAACACAACCTACAATGAGCAGTTCTTC. Encoded protein: CASSRIRTNTTYNEQFF.

V usage is TRBV7-2 and J usage is TRBJ1-1, with a possible D match to TRBD1 (6 bases). Germline V gene lookup returns CDR1 SGHTA and CDR2 FQGNSA. The ends were cut back, 4 bases at V and 0 bases at J, with 12 bases in the middle. This CDR3 comprises 15 residues. CDR3 region: CASSWRTALNTEAFF. The DNA of the CDR3 is TGTGCCAGCAGCTGGAGGACAGCTTTGAACACTGAAGCTTTCTTT.

The table lists this clone with a count of one. V and J are TRBV23-1 and TRBJ2-3, with a tentative D call TRBD1 (6 bases). TRBV23-1 is treated as an ORF (open reading frame) with a function not yet certain. This CDR3 spans 15 amino acids. Trimming removed 4 bases at V and 2 bases at J, with 13 bases between. CDR3 sequence reads: CASSLHRDLTDTQYF. CDR3 DNA sequence: TGCGCCAGCAGTCTTCACAGGGACCTCACAGATACGCAGTATTTT.

The chain recombines TRBV29-1 with TRBJ1-1, with 10 bases lining up with TRBD1. J was trimmed by 5 bases and V by 7 bases; bases with no gene match: 7. Germline V gene data show CDR1 as SQVTM and CDR2 as ANQGSEA. The length of the CDR3 is 13 residues. The CDR3 DNA follows: TGCAGCGGTCAGACAGGGGGCTGGACTGAAGCTTTCTTT. Its protein product is CSGQTGGWTEAFF.

The CDR3 spells CASSQRGAFGTDTQYF. DNA for the CDR3: TGTGCCAGCTCACAGCGGGGGGCGTTTGGCACAGATACGCAGTATTTT. V and J are TRBV18 and TRBJ2-3; 9 nucleotides align to TRBD2. Germline V gene sequence: CDR1 KGHSH, CDR2 LQKENI. This CDR3 is built from 16 residues. J lost 1 base, V lost 4 bases, and 6 bases had no gene match.

V gene TRBV18 combines with J gene TRBJ1-2, with D maybe TRBD1 (5 bases). The CDR3 runs 15 residues. Trimming pared 5 bases from V and 8 bases from J, leaving 21 bases between. CDR1 and CDR2 from the germline V gene are KGHSH and LQKENI. DNA of the CDR3: TGTGCCAGCTCATCAGGTTCCACCAGGGATCGAGGCTACACCTTC. This encodes CASSSGSTRDRGYTF. Full variable domain (missing parts from reference TRBV18 and TRBJ1-2): NAGVMQNPRHLVRRRGQEARLRCSPMKGHSHVYWYRQLPEEGLKFMVYLQKENIIDESGMPKERFSAEFPKEGPSILRIQQVVRGDSAAYFCASSSGSTRDRGYTFGSGTRLTVV.

The chain uses TRBV19 and TRBJ1-4, with TRBD1 matching 10 bases. Germline assignment: CDR1 LNHDA and CDR2 SQIVND (reference sequence). This CDR3 has 14 residues. V lost 8 bases to trimming and J lost 5 bases; unmatched junction nucleotides: 5. The CDR3 protein is CASAPDRGNEKLFF. Here the CDR3 DNA reads TGTGCCAGTGCACCGGACAGGGGGAATGAAAAACTGTTTTTT.

This clone was recorded only once. The rearrangement uses TRBV7-2 and TRBJ1-2; 7 nucleotides match TRBD1. The CDR3 is 13 amino acids. From germline, CDR1 is SGHTA and CDR2 FQGNSA. Germline trimming cut 6 bases from V and 8 bases from J; bases unmatched to any gene: 9. CDR3 nucleotides: TGTGCCAGCAGAGAGGGGGCGGTTGAAGGCTACACCTTC. It specifies CASREGAVEGYTF.

This clone was recorded once. As DNA, the CDR3 is TGTGCCAGCTCACCAGAACAGGGGAATGGCTACACCTTC. This gives the protein CASSPEQGNGYTF. This sequence joins TRBV18 and TRBJ1-2; TRBD1 matches at 7 bases. CDR1 is KGHSH and CDR2 is LQKENI in the germline V gene. The CDR3 contains 13 residues. V shed 2 bases and J 6 bases; nucleotides not matched to a gene: 3.

The chain couples TRBV5-1 to TRBJ2-1; tentatively, D is TRBD2 (6 bases). This CDR3 has 15 amino acids. Trimming pared 3 bases from V and 4 bases from J, leaving 14 bases between. Per germline, CDR1 SGHRS and CDR2 YFSETQ. The CDR3 sequence is CASSWGGGGYNEQFF. The CDR3 bases are TGCGCCAGCAGCTGGGGTGGTGGAGGGTACAATGAGCAGTTCTTC.

The chain recombines TRBV11-3 with TRBJ2-7, with D possibly TRBD1 on 5 matching bases. The CDR3 consists of 14 residues. V was clipped by 5 bases and J by 3 bases, with 14 bases between them. CDR1 and CDR2 from the germline V gene are SGHNT and YENEEA. The CDR3 bases are TGTGCCAGCAGCGAATCAGGGTACGACTACGAGCAGTACTTC. Encoded protein: CASSESGYDYEQYF.

V and J are TRBV28 and TRBJ1-2, with TRBD1 matching over 9 bases. The V segment lost 7 bases and the J segment 6 bases; nucleotides outside the gene matches: 9. Germline V lookup: CDR1 MDHEN, CDR2 SYDVKM. CDR3 length: 14 residues. CDR3 nucleotide sequence: TGTGCCAGCAATCCGGGACAGGGCTTCGATGGCTACACCTTC. It specifies CASNPGQGFDGYTF.

The rearrangement joins TRBV12-3 or TRBV12-4 to TRBJ2-3; no clear D gene. The length of the CDR3 is 13 residues. Trimming cost V 3 bases and J 6 bases, with 10 bases left between them. The CDR3 here is CASSFSTADTQYF. The CDR3 nucleotides read TGTGCCAGCAGTTTCTCTACAGCCGATACGCAGTATTTT.

This clone was counted a single time. J is TRBJ1-1 and V is TRBV6-2 or TRBV6-3, with TRBD1 matching over 8 bases. Trimming cost V 5 bases and J 5 bases; bases outside gene matches: 7. Germline lookup yields CDR1 MNHEY and CDR2 SVGEGT. This CDR3 spans 14 amino acids. The CDR3 DNA sequence: TGTGCCAGCAGTGACAGGGGAGGGGTAACTGAAGCTTTCTTT. This codes for CASSDRGGVTEAFF.

The chain couples TRBV6-4 to TRBJ2-2; D possibly corresponds to TRBD2 (6 bases). The CDR3 is made up of 14 amino acids. Per the germline V gene, CDR1 is MRHNA and CDR2 is SNTAGT. Trimming cost V 5 bases and J 4 bases, with 11 bases left between them. CDR3 in DNA: TGTGCCAGCAGTCGGAGGGCAGGCACCGGGGAGCTGTTTTTT. As protein: CASSRRAGTGELFF.

The chain recombines TRBV12-3 or TRBV12-4 with TRBJ2-7; D is perhaps TRBD2 (6 bases). The CDR3 extends over 13 amino acids. V was pared by 3 bases and J by 3 bases, with 9 bases between. The CDR3 sequence is CASSLGSGYEQYF. CDR3 coding DNA: TGTGCCAGCAGTTTGGGTAGCGGCTACGAGCAGTACTTC.

The table lists this clone with a count of one. V gene TRBV2 combines with J gene TRBJ2-7; 8 positions agree with TRBD1. CDR3 length equals 15 residues. After removal of 7 bases from V and 0 bases from J, the junction contained 8 bases not matched to a gene. Germline V gene data show CDR1 as SNHLY and CDR2 as FYNNEI. The CDR3 region has the DNA TGTGCCAGCAAAACGGACAGGGCGAGCTCCTACGAGCAGTACTTC. Its translation is CASKTDRASSYEQYF.

CDR3 nucleotide sequence: TGTGCCAGCAGCACGGGACTAGCAAATGAGCAGTTCTTC. Translation: CASSTGLANEQFF. This sequence joins TRBV7-9 and TRBJ2-1; 9 bases are a match to TRBD2. The CDR3 is 13 amino acids. Losses at the gene ends were 5 bases for V and 7 bases for J; bases not matched to a gene: 3. Germline V gene lookup returns CDR1 SEHNR and CDR2 FQNEAQ (reference sequence).

This CDR3 reads CASSLAGTEYNSPLHF. The CDR3 DNA follows: TGTGCCAGCAGCTTGGCGGGGACGGAATATAATTCACCCCTCCACTTT. The V call is TRBV7-9, the J call TRBJ1-6; TRBD1 might be the D (5 bases). V shed 3 bases and J shed 4 bases, with 13 bases lying between them. The CDR3 is 16 amino acids. Germline V gene data show CDR1 as SEHNR and CDR2 as FQNEAQ (reference sequence).

The rearrangement links TRBV29-1 to TRBJ1-5, with 10 bases aligning to TRBD1. CDR3 length: 16 residues. Germline CDR1 is SQVTM and CDR2 is ANQGSEA. The V and J ends lost 3 bases and 6 bases, in that order; junction bases with no gene match: 11. CDR3 region: CSVDRSTGGEGQPQHF. As DNA, the CDR3 is TGCAGCGTTGACCGATCGACAGGGGGCGAGGGTCAGCCCCAGCATTTT.

The rearrangement links TRBV24-1 to TRBJ2-1; 9 bases align to TRBD2. This CDR3 has 16 residues. Germline-derived CDR1 and CDR2 are KGHDR and SFDVKD. Losses at the gene ends were 1 base for V and 2 bases for J; bases not matched to a gene: 2. The CDR3 loop is CATSDFGGRAYNEQFF. CDR3 nucleotide sequence: TGTGCCACCAGTGATTTCGGCGGGAGGGCCTACAATGAGCAGTTCTTC.

This chain joins TRBV27 and TRBJ2-7; 8 bases are shared with TRBD2. Per the germline V gene, CDR1 is MNHEY and CDR2 is SMNVEV (reference sequence). The CDR3 loop spans 17 amino acids. V shed 5 bases and J 4 bases; nucleotides not matched to a gene: 16. The CDR3 here is CASSNLGLAQLTYEQYF. CDR3 sequence (DNA): TGTGCCAGCAGTAATCTCGGACTAGCCCAATTGACTTACGAGCAGTACTTC.